This T cell receptor beta chain appears in the sequencing data of a study of monozygotic twins with inflammatory bowel disease. The CDR3 contains 14 residues. The V gene's germline CDR1 is SGHTA and CDR2 FQGNSA. Study-wide points: Relative to healthy twins, IBD patients had fewer clonotypes in common with others, a gap that was especially apparent with disease activity.

A template switching step added UMIs, each with a 6-nucleotide sample barcode. After re-calling the 5' RACE reads, TCRdb lists one entry per CDR3 protein, DNA absent. This table lists about 210,000 distinct CDR3 sequences. As regards this clonotype: What it binds is not known.

Without any T cell sorting, total RNA was isolated from whole blood. The specimen sequenced was blood. The chain joins TRBV7-2 to TRBJ1-2; the TRBD1 assignment by TCRdb is unverifiable without DNA. The receptor was isolated from a human donor with ulcerative colitis or Crohn's disease, or a healthy co-twin of an affected twin (not recorded which). The CDR3 is CASSLQPGGYGYTF.